This T cell receptor (beta chain) was recovered during a study of blood T cells in healthy people across ages. A J-beta primer mix and a sample-barcoded 5' primer were used in a second PCR of about 7 to 12 cycles. A tag from a template-switch adaptor with 12 random nucleotides marked each cDNA molecule. Using its own MiXCR run on the 5' RACE reads, TCRdb lists one record per CDR3 protein. Of almost 550,000 distinct CDR3 sequences listed, 24% are singletons. This CDR3 comprises 13 residues. Germline loops: CDR1 MNHEY, CDR2 SMNVEV (reference sequence). Trimming removed 7 bases at V and 2 bases at J, with 11 bases between. These same data were also listed under a study on T cells of mothers and their children. That report notes: Second-round PCR products received sample barcodes and 2-4 random nucleotides from the M1S primer.

The sequence was collected from a boy aged 5-17 years in good health. Sequenced: blood. This chain joins TRBV27 and TRBJ2-5; D remains ambiguous. The CDR3 sequence: CASKVHGQETQYF. The CDR3, as DNA: TGTGCCAGCAAGGTGCACGGGCAAGAGACCCAGTACTTC.